This T cell receptor beta chain was captured by sequencing in a study of cytomegalovirus exposure and HLA in healthy donors. Method: immunoSEQ multiplex PCR; TCRdb's copy keeps in-frame clones and lacks some. The table lists 180,000 or so clones, roughly 89% of them singletons. Germline-derived CDR1 and CDR2 are SEHNR and FQNEAQ (reference sequence). There are 17 residues in the CDR3. J gave up 5 bases and V 5 bases, and 16 bases lay outside the gene matches. The count of this clone is one. The chain has TRBV7-9 and TRBJ2-5; 8 bases match TRBD1. The sequenced material came from PBMCs. This sequence originates from a woman aged 25 to 45 in good health and CMV-seronegative. This chain's CDR3 is CASSKGVGTGLSETQYF. In DNA, the CDR3 is TGTGCCAGCAGCAAGGGAGTCGGGACAGGTTTGTCGGAGACCCAGTACTTC.